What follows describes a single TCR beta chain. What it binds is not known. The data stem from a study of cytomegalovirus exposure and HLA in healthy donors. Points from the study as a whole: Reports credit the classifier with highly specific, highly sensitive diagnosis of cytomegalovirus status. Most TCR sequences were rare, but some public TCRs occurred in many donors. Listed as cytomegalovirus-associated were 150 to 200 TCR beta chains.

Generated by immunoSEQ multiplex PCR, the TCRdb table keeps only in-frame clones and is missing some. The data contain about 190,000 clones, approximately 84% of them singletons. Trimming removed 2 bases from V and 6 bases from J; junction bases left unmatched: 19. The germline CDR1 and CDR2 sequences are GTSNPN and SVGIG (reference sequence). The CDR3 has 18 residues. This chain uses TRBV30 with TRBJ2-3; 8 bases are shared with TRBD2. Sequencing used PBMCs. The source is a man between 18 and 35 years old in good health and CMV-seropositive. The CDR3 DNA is TGTGCCTGGAGTCACCTTACTAGCGGAGTGGGGCGGCGGGATACGCAGTATTTT. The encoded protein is CAWSHLTSGVGRRDTQYF.